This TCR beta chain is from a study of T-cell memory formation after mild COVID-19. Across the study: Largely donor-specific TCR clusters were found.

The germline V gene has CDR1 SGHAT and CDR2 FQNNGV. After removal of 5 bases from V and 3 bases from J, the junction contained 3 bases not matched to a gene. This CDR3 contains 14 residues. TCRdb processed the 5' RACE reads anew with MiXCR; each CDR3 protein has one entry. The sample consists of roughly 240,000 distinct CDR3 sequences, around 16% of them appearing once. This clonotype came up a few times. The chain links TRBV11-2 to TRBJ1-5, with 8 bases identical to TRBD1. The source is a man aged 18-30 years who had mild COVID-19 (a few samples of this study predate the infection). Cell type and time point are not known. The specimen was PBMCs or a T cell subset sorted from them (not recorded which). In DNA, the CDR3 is TGTGCCAGCAGCCTGACAGGGGTCAATCAGCCCCAGCATTTT. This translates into CASSLTGVNQPQHF. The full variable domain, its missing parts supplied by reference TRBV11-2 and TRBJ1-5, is EAGVAQSPRYKIIEKRQSVAFWCNPISGHATLYWYQQILGQGPKLLIQFQNNGVVDDSQLPKDRFSAERLKGVDSTLKIQPAKLEDSAVYLCASSLTGVNQPQHFGDGTRLSIL.